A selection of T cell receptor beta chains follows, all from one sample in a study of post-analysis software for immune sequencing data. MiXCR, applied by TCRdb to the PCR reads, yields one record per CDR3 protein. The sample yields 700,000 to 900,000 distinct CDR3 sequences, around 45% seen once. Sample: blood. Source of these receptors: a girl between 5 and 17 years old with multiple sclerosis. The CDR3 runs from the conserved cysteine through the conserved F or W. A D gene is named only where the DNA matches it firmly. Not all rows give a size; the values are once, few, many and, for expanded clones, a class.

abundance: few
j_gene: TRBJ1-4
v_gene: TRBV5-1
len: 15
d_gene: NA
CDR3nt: TGCGCCAGCCACGACCAGGGTTCAACTAATGAAAAACTGTTTTTT
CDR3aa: CASHDQGSTNEKLFF

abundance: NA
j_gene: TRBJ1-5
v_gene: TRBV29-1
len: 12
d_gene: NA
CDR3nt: TGCAGCGTTGAACTGGATGAGGGAGCCCAGCATTTT
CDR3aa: CSVELDEGAQHF

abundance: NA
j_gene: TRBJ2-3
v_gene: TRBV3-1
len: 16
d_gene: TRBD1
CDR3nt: TGTGCCAGCACCCAAGGGGGCCATTCGAGCACAGATACGCAGTATTTT
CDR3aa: CASTQGGHSSTDTQYF

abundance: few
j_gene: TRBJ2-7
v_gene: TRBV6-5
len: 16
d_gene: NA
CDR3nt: TGTGCCAGCAGTCCCGCTGTGACAGCCACCTCCTACGAGCAGTACTTC
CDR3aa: CASSPAVTATSYEQYF

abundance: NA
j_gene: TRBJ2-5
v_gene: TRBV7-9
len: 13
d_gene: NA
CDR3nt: TGTGCCAGCATGGTGGCAGGACAAGAGACCCAGTACTTC
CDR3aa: CASMVAGQETQYF

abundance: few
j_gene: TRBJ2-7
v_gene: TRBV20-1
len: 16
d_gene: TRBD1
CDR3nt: TGCAGTGCCGCCCTTCCCCGGACAGGGACCACCTACGAGCAGTACTTC
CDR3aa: CSAALPRTGTTYEQYF

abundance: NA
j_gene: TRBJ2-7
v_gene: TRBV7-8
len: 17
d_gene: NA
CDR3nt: TGTGCCAGCAGCTTCCAGTGGGTAGCGGCGCCGACCTACGAGCAGTACTTC
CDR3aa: CASSFQWVAAPTYEQYF

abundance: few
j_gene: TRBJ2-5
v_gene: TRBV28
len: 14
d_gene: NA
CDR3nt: TGTGCCAGCACGGGAACAGGGAGAGAAGAGACCCAGTACTTC
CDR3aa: CASTGTGREETQYF

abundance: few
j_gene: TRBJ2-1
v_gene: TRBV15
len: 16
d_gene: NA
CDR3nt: TGTGCCACCAGCAGAGATCGGCCGGGGGCGTTGGGTGAGCAGTTCTTC
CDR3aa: CATSRDRPGALGEQFF

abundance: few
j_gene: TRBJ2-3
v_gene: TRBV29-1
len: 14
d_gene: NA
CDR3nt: TGCAGCGTCGGCGGCGGGCCCACCCCCGATACGCAGTATTTT
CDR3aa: CSVGGGPTPDTQYF

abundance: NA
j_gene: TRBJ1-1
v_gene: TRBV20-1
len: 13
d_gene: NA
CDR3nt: TGCAGTGCTAGAGACAGGGGGAACACTGAAGCTTTCTTT
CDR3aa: CSARDRGNTEAFF

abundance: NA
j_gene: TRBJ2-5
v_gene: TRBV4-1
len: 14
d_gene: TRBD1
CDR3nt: TGCGCCAGCAGCCGAGACAGGGGGCACGAGACCCAGTACTTC
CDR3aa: CASSRDRGHETQYF

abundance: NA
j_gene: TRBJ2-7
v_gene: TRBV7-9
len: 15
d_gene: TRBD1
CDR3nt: TGTGCCAGCAGCCGGGGACAGGGGGCGATTTACGAGCAGTACTTC
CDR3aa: CASSRGQGAIYEQYF

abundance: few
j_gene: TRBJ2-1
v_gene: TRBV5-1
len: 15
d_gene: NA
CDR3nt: TGCGCCAGCAGCCCCGACACGGCACCCAACAATGAGCAGTTCTTC
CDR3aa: CASSPDTAPNNEQFF

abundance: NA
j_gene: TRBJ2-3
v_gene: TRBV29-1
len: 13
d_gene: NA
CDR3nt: TGCAGCGTTGGTGGTCGCCACACAGATACGCAGTATTTT
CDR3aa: CSVGGRHTDTQYF

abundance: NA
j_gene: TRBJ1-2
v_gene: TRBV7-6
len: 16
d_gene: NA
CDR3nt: TGTGCCTGCAGTTCAAAATCGGGACAATTTAACTATGGCTACACCTTC
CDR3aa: CACSSKSGQFNYGYTF

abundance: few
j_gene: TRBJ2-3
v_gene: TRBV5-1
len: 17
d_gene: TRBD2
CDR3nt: TGCGCCAGCAGCGCGGGACTACTAGCGTCCCACACAGATACGCAGTATTTT
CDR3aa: CASSAGLLASHTDTQYF

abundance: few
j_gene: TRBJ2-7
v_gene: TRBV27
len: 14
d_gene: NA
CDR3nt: TGTGCCAGCAGCCCCCGGTGGCAGACCTACGAGCAGTACTTC
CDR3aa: CASSPRWQTYEQYF

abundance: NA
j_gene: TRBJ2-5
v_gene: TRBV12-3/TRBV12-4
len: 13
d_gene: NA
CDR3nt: TGTGCCAGCAGTTTGGAGGTTGAAGAGACCCAGTACTTC
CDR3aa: CASSLEVEETQYF

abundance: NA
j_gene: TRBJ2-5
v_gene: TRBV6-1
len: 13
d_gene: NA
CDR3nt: TGTGCCAGCAGTCCCAAAGTCGTAGCGGAGCAGTACTTC
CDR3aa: CASSPKVVAEQYF

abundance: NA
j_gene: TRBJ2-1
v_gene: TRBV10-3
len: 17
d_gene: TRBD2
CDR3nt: TGTGCCATCAGTGAGTCGAGGAGTAGCGGGAGCTACAATGAGCAGTTCTTC
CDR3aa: CAISESRSSGSYNEQFF

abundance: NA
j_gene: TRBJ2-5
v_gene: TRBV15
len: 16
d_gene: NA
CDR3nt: TGTGCCACCAGCAGAGATCCCCAGGGGTCACCGGAGACCCAGTACTTC
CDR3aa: CATSRDPQGSPETQYF

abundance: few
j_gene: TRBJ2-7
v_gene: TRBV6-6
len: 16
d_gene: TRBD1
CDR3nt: TGTGCCAGCAGTCCCTGGGGGGGACAGGGGACCGACGAGCAGTACTTC
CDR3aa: CASSPWGGQGTDEQYF

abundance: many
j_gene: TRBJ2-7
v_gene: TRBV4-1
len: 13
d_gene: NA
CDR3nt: TGCGCCAGCAGCCAAGACGGCGGCTACGAGCAGTACTTC
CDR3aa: CASSQDGGYEQYF

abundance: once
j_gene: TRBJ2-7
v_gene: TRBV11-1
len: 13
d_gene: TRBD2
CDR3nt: TGTGCCAGCAGCTCGGGACTAGCCCGCGAGCAGTACTTC
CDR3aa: CASSSGLAREQYF

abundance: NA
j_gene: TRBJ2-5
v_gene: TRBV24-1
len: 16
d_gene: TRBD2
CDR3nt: TGTGCCACCAGTTCGGGTATAGCGGGAGATTTCTATGAGCAGTACTTC
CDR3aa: CATSSGIAGDFYEQYF

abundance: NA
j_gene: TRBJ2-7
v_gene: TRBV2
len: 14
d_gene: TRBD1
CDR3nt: TGTGCCAGCAGGTGGGACAGGGGGCTCTCCGAGCAGTACTTC
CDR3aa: CASRWDRGLSEQYF

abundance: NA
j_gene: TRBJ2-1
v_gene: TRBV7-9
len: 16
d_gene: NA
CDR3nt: TGTGCCAGCAGCTTAGGGCGACCGACACTATACAATGAGCAGTTCTTC
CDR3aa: CASSLGRPTLYNEQFF

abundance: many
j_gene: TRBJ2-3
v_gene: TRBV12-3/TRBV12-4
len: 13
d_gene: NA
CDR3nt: TGTGCCAGCAGTTTAGGTGAAGGAGATACGCAGTATTTT
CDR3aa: CASSLGEGDTQYF

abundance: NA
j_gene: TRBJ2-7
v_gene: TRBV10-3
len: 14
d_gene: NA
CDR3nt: TGTGCCATCAGTGAGTCGACTGGGCGCCACGAGCAGTACTTC
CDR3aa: CAISESTGRHEQYF

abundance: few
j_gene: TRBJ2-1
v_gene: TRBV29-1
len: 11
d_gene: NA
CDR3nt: TGCAGCGTGGTTAGCCAGAATGAGCAGTTCTTC
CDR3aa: CSVVSQNEQFF

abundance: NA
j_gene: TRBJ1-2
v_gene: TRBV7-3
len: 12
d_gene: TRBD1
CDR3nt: TGTGCCAGCAGCGTGACAGGGGGCAGCTACACCTTC
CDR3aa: CASSVTGGSYTF